This TCR beta chain was found in a study of blood T cells in healthy people across ages. With a J-beta primer mix and a sample-barcoded 5' primer, a second PCR ran about 7 to 12 cycles. TCRdb reanalysed the 5' RACE reads using MiXCR and keeps one entry per CDR3 protein. The profile covers hundreds of thousands of distinct CDR3 sequences, with 20% to 30% appearing a single time and about 3% taken by the ten largest. Unmatched junction bases numbered 4, after V lost 5 bases and J lost 2 bases. Germline values: CDR1 PRHDT, CDR2 FYEKMQ (reference sequence). The CDR3 consists of 15 residues. The sample was also reused in another study, on T cells of mothers and their children.

The sequence came from a boy younger than 18 in good health. The chain joins TRBV13 to TRBJ2-5, with 11 bases lining up with TRBD2. The sample taken for sequencing was blood. For the CDR3, the DNA is TGTGCCAGCAGCCAGGGACTAGCGGCTCAAGAGACCCAGTACTTC. Amino acid sequence: CASSQGLAAQETQYF.